This T cell receptor beta chain was sequenced for a study of CXCR3-negative and CXCR3-positive naive CD8 T cells (dated by TCRdb to the late 2010s). For the study in its entirety: In total, some 140 million TRB reads were obtained, which works out to roughly 1.5 +/- 0.3 million reads per library. Diversity and physicochemical repertoire analyses covered 11 donors pooled from two independent experiments. TRBV-TRBJ cluster analysis included naive subsets from several donors and memory cells from 3 donors. Broader findings and caveats from the paper: Both naive subsets had comparably high repertoire diversity, while memory CD8+ T cells had much lower repertoire diversity. Naive CXCR3-negative and CXCR3-positive cells from the same donor showed similar TRBV-TRBJ usage, whereas memory cells showed distinct patterns. Freshly isolated PBMCs were used for most assays because CXCR3 expression partially decreased after cryopreservation. Because surface CD5, which has been linked to self-reactivity in mice, was comparable between naive subsets, TCR interaction strength was also inferred from TRB CDR3 physicochemical properties. TRB CDR3s from CXCR3-positive naive cells showed higher hydrophobicity (lower Kidera factor 4), lower energy, and higher strength and volume indices than CXCR3-negative naive cells.

For each CD8+ T cell subset, flow sorting was done in triplicate, and some 300,000 cells per subset went directly into RLT lysis buffer. To exclude memory contaminants, naive CD8+ T cells were stringently defined as CD45RO-CCR7+CD27+CD95-. Standard density gradient centrifugation was used to isolate peripheral blood mononuclear cells from buffy coats. A FACSAria III was used to flow-sort naive CD8+ T cells into CXCR3-negative and CXCR3-positive populations. An RNeasy Mini Kit was used to extract total RNA from the sorted cells. Instrument on record: NextSeq 550. The Human TCR Profiling Kit (MiLaboratory) was used to make UMI-labeled 5' RACE TRB cDNA libraries. The full amount of extracted RNA was used for cDNA synthesis, and the full amount of resulting cDNA was used for PCR amplification. Libraries were prepared in parallel with an identical number of PCR cycles. Concerning the study's data processing: With a minimum of two reads required per UMI, MIGEC and MiXCR pulled out about 52,000 +/- 9,100 unique UMI-labeled TRB cDNA molecules from each library. Each library averaged about 40,000 +/- 10,000 functional in-frame TRB CDR3 nucleotide clonotypes without stop codons. After downsampling to 5000 UMI-labeled TRB molecules per sample, diversity metrics, including normalized Shannon-Wiener and Chao1, were computed in VDJtools. Clonotype-size-weighted physicochemical properties of the central five CDR3 residues (interaction energy, strength, volume and Kidera factor 4) were computed in VDJtools. TCRdb reprocessed the reads, so every CDR3 protein sequence counts as one entry and DNA is not shown. TCRdb, rather than the study authors, made the V and J calls. This sample's clone table shows tens of thousands of distinct CDR3 sequences. The biggest ten clones account for approximately 4.4% of the sample.

Including the terminal cysteine and phenylalanine, the CDR3 comprises 13 residues. No DNA is given. The germline V gene encodes CDR1 SGHRS and CDR2 YFSETQ. Concerning this clonotype: Its antigen is not yet known.

Source material: naive CXCR3+ CD8+ T cells from blood. Per the publication, the cell subset or site label means: CD45RO-CCR7+CD27+CD95- naive CD8+ T cells expressing CXCR3 (TNR3+). This TCR was sampled from a human donor in good health. Some clones in this sample may be carry-over from other donors' samples. This chain joins TRBV5-1 to TRBJ2-7; the D call of TRBD1 rests on TCRdb alone, since no DNA is present to check it. CDR3 reads: CASSLGTDYEQYF.